This record covers a single TCR beta chain. Germline CDR1 is SGHTA and CDR2 is FQGNSA. The CDR3 spans 15 residues. V lost 4 bases, J lost 3 bases, and 8 bases stayed unmatched. The data originate from a study of T cell changes during pregnancy in multiple sclerosis. Sequenced by immunoSEQ multiplex PCR; TCRdb stores in-frame clones only, minus some. The table has tens of thousands of clones, about 92% seen once; the top ten hold 0.67%. The chain is built from TRBV7-2 and TRBJ2-7, with 8 bases fitting TRBD2. This sample comprised CD4+ T cells from peripheral blood mononuclear cells, obtained in the third trimester of pregnancy. This receptor was obtained from a female donor with multiple sclerosis, enrolled in a pregnancy study. CDR3 nucleotides: TGTGCCAGCAGCTCGTCCATCGGGAGGGGCTACGAGCAGTACTTC. Its translation is CASSSSIGRGYEQYF.